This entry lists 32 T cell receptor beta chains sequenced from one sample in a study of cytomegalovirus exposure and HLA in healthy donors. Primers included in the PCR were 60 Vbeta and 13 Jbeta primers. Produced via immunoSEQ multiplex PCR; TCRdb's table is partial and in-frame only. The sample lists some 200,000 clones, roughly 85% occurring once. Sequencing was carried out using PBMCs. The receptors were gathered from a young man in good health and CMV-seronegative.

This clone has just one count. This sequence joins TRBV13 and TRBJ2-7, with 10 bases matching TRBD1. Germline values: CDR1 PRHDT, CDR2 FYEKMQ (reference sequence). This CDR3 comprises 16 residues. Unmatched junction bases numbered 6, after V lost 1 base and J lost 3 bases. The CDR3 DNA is TGTGCCAGCAGCTTAGCCTCGACAGGGGGCATCTACGAGCAGTACTTC. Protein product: CASSLASTGGIYEQYF.

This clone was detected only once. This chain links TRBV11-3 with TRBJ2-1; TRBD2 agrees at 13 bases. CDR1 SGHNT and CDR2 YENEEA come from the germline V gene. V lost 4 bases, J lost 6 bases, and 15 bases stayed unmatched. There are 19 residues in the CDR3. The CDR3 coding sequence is TGTGCCAGCAGCTACGTGGGACTAGCGGGGCTCGGTCGGTTCAATGAGCAGTTCTTC. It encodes CASSYVGLAGLGRFNEQFF. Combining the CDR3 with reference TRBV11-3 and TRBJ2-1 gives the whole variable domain EAGVVQSPRYKIIEKKQPVAFWCNPISGHNTLYWYLQNLGQGPELLIRYENEEAVDDSQLPKDRFSAERLKGVDSTLKIQPAELGDSAVYLCASSYVGLAGLGRFNEQFFGPGTRLTVL.

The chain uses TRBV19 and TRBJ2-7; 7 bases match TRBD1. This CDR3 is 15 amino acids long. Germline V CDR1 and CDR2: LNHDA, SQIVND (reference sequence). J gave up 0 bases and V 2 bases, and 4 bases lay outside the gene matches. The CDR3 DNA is TGTGCCAGTAGTATAACAGGGGTTTCCTCCTACGAGCAGTACTTC. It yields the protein CASSITGVSSYEQYF.

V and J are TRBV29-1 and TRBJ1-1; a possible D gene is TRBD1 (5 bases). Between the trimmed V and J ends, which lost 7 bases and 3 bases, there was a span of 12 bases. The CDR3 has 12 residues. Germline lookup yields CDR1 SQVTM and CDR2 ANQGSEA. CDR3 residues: CSGGVAYTEAFF. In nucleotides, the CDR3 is TGCAGCGGGGGGGTAGCCTACACTGAAGCTTTCTTT.

The CDR3 spells CASRERVVRSFHTF. CDR3 nucleotides: TGTGCCAGCAGGGAACGGGTAGTGAGGTCGTTCCACACCTTC. The gene calls are TRBV28 and TRBJ1-2; D remains ambiguous. V was pared by 6 bases and J by 12 bases, with 23 bases between. Germline V gives CDR1 MDHEN, CDR2 SYDVKM. The CDR3 totals 14 residues.

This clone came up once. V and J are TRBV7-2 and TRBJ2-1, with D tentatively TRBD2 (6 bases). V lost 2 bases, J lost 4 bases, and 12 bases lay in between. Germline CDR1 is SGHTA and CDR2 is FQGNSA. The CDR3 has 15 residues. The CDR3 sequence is CASSLSGRGYNEQFF. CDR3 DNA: TGTGCCAGCAGCTTATCCGGGAGAGGATACAATGAGCAGTTCTTC.

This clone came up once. The CDR3 DNA follows: TGTGCCAGTAGTGTGCCTAGCGGCCTAGCCAAAAACATTCAGTACTTC. Translated, it gives CASSVPSGLAKNIQYF. The V gene is TRBV19, the J gene TRBJ2-4; TRBD2 matches at 7 bases. The length of the CDR3 is 16 residues. Germline CDR1 LNHDA, CDR2 SQIVND (reference sequence). The junction had 7 bases not matched to a gene; V was cut back by 5 bases and J by 0 bases.

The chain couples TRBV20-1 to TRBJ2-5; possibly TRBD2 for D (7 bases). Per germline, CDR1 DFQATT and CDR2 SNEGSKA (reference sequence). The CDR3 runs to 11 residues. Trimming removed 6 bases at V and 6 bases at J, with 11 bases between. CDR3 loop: CSARGGQTQYF. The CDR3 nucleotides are TGCAGTGCAAGGGGGGGACAGACCCAGTACTTC.

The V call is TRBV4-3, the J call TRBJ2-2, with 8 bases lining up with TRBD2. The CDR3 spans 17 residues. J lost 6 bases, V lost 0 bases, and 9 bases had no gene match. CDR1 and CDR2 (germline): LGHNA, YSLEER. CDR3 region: CASSQETTGLASGELFF. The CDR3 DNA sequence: TGCGCCAGCAGCCAAGAGACCACCGGACTAGCCTCCGGGGAGCTGTTTTTT.

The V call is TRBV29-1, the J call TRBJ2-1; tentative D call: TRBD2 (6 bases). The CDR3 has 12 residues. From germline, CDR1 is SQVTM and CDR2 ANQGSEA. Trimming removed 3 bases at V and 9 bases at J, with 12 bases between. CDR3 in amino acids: CSVDGIGGEQFF. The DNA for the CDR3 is TGCAGCGTTGATGGTATCGGGGGTGAGCAGTTCTTC.

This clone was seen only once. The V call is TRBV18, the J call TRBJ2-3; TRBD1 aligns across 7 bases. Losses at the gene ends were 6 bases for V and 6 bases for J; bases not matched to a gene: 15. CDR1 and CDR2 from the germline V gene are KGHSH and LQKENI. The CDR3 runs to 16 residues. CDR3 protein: CASSPDRGRLSDTQYF. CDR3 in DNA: TGTGCCAGCTCGCCCGATAGGGGGCGGTTAAGTGATACGCAGTATTTT.

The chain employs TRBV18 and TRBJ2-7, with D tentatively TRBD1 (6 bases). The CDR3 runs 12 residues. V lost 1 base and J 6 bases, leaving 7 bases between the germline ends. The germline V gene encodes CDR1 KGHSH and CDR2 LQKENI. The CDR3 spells CASSPRGPEQYF. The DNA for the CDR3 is TGTGCCAGCTCACCACGGGGGCCCGAGCAGTACTTC.

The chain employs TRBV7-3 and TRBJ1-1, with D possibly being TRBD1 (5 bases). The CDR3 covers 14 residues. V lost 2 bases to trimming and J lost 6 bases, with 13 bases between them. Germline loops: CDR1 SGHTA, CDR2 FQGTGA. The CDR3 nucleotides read TGTGCCAGCAGCTTAGGGGTCGGGGGGGCTGAAGCTTTCTTT. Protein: CASSLGVGGAEAFF.

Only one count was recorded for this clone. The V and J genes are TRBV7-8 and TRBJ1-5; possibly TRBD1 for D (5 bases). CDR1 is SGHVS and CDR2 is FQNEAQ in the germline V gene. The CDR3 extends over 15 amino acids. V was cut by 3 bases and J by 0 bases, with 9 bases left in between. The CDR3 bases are TGTGCCAGCAGCTTCAGCAGGGATAGCAATCAGCCCCAGCATTTT. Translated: CASSFSRDSNQPQHF.

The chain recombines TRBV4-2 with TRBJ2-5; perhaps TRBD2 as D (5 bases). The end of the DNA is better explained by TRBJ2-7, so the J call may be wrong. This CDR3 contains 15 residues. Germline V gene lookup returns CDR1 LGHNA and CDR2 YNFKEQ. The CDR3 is CASSQDEATGYEQYF. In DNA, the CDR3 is TGTGCCAGCAGCCAAGATGAGGCAACGGGGTACGAGCAGTACTTC.

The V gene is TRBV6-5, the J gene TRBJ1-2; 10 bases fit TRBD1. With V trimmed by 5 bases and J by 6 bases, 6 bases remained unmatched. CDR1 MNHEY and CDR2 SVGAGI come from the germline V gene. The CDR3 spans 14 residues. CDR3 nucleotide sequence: TGTGCCAGCAGTCGAACCGGGACAGGGGATGGCTACACCTTC. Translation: CASSRTGTGDGYTF.

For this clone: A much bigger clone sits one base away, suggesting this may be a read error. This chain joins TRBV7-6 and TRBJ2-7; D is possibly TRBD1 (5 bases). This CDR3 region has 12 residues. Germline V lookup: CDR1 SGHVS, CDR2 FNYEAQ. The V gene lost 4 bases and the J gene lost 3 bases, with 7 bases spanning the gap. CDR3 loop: CASSSDNYEQYF. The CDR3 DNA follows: TGTGCCAGCAGCTCGGACAACTACGAGCAGTACTTC.

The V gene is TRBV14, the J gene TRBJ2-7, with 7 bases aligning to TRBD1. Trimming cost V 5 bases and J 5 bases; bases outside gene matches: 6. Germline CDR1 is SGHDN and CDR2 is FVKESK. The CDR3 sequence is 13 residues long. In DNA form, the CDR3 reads TGTGCCAGCAGCGTGACAGGGTTCGACGAGCAGTACTTC. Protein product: CASSVTGFDEQYF.

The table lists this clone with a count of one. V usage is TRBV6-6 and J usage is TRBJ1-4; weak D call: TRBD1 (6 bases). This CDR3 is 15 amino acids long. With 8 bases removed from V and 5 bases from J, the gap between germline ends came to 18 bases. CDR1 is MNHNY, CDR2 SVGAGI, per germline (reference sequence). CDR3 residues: CASGSLGALNEKLFF. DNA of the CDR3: TGTGCCAGCGGTTCGTTGGGGGCCCTGAATGAAAAACTGTTTTTT.

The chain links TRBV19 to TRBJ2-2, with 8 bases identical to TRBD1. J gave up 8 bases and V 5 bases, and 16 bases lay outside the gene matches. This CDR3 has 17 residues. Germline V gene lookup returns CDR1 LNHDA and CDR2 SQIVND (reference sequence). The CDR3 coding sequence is TGTGCCAGTAGTCATCTCCGGGGACAGGTGGTGTCAGGGGAGCTGTTTTTT. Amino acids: CASSHLRGQVVSGELFF.

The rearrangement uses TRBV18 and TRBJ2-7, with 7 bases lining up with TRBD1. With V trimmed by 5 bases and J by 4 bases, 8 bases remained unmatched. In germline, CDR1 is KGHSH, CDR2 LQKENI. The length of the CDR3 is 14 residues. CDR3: CASSWDRGLYEQYF. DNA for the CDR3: TGTGCCAGCTCATGGGATAGGGGGCTGTACGAGCAGTACTTC.

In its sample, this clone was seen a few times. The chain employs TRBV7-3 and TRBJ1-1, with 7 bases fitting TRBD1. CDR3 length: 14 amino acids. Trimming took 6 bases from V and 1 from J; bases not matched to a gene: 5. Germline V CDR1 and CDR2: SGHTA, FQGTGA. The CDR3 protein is CASSLQGRNTEAFF. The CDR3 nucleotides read TGTGCCAGCAGTCTACAGGGGCGGAACACTGAAGCTTTCTTT.

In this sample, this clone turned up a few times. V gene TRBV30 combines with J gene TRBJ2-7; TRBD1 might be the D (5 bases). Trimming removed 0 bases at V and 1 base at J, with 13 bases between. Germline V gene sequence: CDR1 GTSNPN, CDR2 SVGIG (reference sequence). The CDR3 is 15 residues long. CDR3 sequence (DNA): TGTGCCTGGAGTGTGGGCAGGGTTCGGTCCTACGAGCAGTACTTC. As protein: CAWSVGRVRSYEQYF.

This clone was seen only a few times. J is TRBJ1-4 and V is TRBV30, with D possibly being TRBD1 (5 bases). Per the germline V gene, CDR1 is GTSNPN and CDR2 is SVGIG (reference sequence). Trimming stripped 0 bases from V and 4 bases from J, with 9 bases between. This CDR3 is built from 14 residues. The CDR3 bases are TGTGCCTGGAGTGTGGGGCACATTAATGAAAAACTGTTTTTT. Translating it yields CAWSVGHINEKLFF.

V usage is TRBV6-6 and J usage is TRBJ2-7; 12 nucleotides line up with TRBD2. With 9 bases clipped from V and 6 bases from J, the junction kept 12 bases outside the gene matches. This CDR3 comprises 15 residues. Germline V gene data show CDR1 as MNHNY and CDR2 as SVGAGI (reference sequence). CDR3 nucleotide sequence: TGTGCCAGTCATTCCAAGCTAGCGGGAGGGTGCGAGCAGTACTTC. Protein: CASHSKLAGGCEQYF.

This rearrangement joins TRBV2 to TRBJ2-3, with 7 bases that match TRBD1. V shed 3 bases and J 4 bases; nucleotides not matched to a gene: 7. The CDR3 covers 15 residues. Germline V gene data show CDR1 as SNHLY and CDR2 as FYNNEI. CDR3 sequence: CASSEVGGKADTQYF. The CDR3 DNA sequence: TGTGCCAGCAGTGAGGTAGGGGGCAAGGCAGATACGCAGTATTTT.

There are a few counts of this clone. The CDR3 DNA reads TGTGCCAGCAGCTTGTACACAGATACGCAGTATTTT. Translated: CASSLYTDTQYF. The chain joins TRBV7-2 to TRBJ2-3, with no clear D. The CDR3 sequence is 12 residues long. CDR1 SGHTA and CDR2 FQGNSA come from the germline V gene. Between the trimmed V and J ends, which lost 3 bases and 2 bases, there was a span of 3 bases.

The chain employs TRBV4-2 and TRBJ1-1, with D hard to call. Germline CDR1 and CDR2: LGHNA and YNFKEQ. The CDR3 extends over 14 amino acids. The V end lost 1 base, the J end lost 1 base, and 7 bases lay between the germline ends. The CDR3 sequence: CASSQVNGNTEAFF. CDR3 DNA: TGTGCCAGCAGCCAAGTCAACGGGAACACTGAAGCTTTCTTT.

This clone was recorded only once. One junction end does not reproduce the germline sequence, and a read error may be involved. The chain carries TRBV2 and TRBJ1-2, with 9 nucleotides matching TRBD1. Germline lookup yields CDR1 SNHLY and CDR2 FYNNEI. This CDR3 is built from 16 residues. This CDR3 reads CDSSLGTGSGIYGYTF. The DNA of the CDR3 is TGTGACAGCAGTCTCGGGACAGGGTCAGGGATCTATGGCTACACCTTC.

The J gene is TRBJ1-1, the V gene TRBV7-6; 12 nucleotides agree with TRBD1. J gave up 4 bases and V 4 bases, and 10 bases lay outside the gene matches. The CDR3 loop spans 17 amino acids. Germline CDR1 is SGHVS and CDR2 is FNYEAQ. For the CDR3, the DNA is TGTGCCAGCAGCTCTATCCCGGGACAGGGGGCCGGCACTGAAGCTTTCTTT. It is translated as CASSSIPGQGAGTEAFF.

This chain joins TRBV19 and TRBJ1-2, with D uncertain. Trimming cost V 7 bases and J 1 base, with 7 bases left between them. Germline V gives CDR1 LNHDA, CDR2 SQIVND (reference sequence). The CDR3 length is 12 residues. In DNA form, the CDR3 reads TGTGCCAGTAAGCAAATTAACTATGGCTACACCTTC. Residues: CASKQINYGYTF.

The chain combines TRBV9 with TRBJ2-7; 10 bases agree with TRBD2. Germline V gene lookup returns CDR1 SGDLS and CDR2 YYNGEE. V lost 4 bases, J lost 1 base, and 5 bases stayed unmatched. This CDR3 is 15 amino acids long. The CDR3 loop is CASSPQLAGSYEQYF. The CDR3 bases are TGTGCCAGCAGCCCACAACTAGCGGGATCCTACGAGCAGTACTTC.